This TCR beta chain is from a study of response to subunit inactivated influenza vaccine. Study-wide findings and caveats: The authors put forward the suggestion that each seasonal influenza vaccination may bring in only a limited number of new T cells.

TCRdb recomputed calls from the RT-PCR reads with MiXCR, one row per CDR3 protein. The data show around 520,000 distinct CDR3 sequences, 12% seen once. The sample holds many counts of this clonotype. Its specificity is not known. Germline V gene data show CDR1 as LGHNA and CDR2 as YNFKEQ. Trimming left V 1 base short and J 8 bases short, with 6 bases between. The CDR3 is made up of 13 amino acids. The starting material was PBMCs from blood, obtained on the day of vaccination. The sequence was collected from a middle-aged man who received an inactivated influenza vaccine. The chain links TRBV4-2 to TRBJ1-6; D call uncertain. DNA for the CDR3: TGTGCCAGCAGCCAAGGGTGGGATTCACCCCTCCACTTT. As protein: CASSQGWDSPLHF.